Listed here are 11 T cell receptor beta chains from one sample, sequenced in a study of blood T cell repertoires in COVID-19. Repertoires were generated with immunoSEQ multiplex PCR, while TCRdb's copy carries only in-frame clones and drops some. The sample lists fewer than 300,000 clones, around 78% occurring once. Sequenced material: peripheral blood. The receptor set was obtained from a woman aged 70-85 years with active or convalescent COVID-19.

This sequence joins TRBV5-1 and TRBJ2-2; 11 positions agree with TRBD2. The CDR3 sequence is 18 residues long. Losses at the gene ends were 0 bases for V and 2 bases for J; bases not matched to a gene: 6. Germline lookup yields CDR1 SGHRS and CDR2 YFSETQ. For the CDR3, the DNA is TGCGCCAGCAGCTTGGGTCCTAGCGGGGGGATTAACACCGGGGAGCTGTTTTTT. Its protein is CASSLGPSGGINTGELFF.

This rearrangement joins TRBV9 to TRBJ2-2; 11 bases align to TRBD2. The CDR3 is made up of 16 amino acids. The ends lost 2 bases at V and 4 bases at J; junction bases unmatched: 4. Per germline, CDR1 SGDLS and CDR2 YYNGEE. This chain's CDR3 is CASSVSGGAGTGELFF. The CDR3 DNA sequence: TGTGCCAGCAGCGTTAGCGGGGGGGCGGGCACCGGGGAGCTGTTTTTT.

CDR3 in DNA: TGTGCCAGCACGGGGTCCTGGACGGCTGAGACCCAGTACTTC. This encodes CASTGSWTAETQYF. V usage is TRBV6-5 and J usage is TRBJ2-5; D might be TRBD2 (5 bases). V lost 7 bases and J lost 5, with 17 bases in between. The CDR3 loop spans 14 amino acids. CDR1 is MNHEY and CDR2 is SVGAGI in the germline V gene.

The CDR3 DNA reads TGTGCCAGCAGTTCCGGGACTGCCATCAATCAGCCCCAGCATTTT. Encoded protein: CASSSGTAINQPQHF. V is TRBV6-5 and J is TRBJ1-5; tentative D call: TRBD1 (5 bases). Looked up from germline, CDR1 is MNHEY and CDR2 is SVGAGI. The germline V and J ends were trimmed by 4 bases and 3 bases, with 13 bases remaining between them. The CDR3 spans 15 residues.

The rearrangement uses TRBV28 and TRBJ2-1; TRBD2 is a possible D gene (6 bases). The CDR3 consists of 14 residues. Germline V lookup: CDR1 MDHEN, CDR2 SYDVKM. V gave up 2 bases and J gave up 5 bases, with 10 bases separating them. The CDR3 DNA follows: TGTGCCAGCAGTTTAGGAGGGAGGAACAATGAGCAGTTCTTC. It encodes CASSLGGRNNEQFF. Using reference TRBV28 and TRBJ2-1 for the parts outside the CDR3, the full variable domain is DVKVTQSSRYLVKRTGEKVFLECVQDMDHENMFWYRQDPGLGLRLIYFSYDVKMKEKGDIPEGYSVSREKKERFSLILESASTNQTSMYLCASSLGGRNNEQFFGPGTRLTVL.

The chain combines TRBV9 with TRBJ1-6; 9 bases map to TRBD1. The CDR3 runs to 14 residues. Germline V gene lookup returns CDR1 SGDLS and CDR2 YYNGEE. The trim removed 0 bases at V and 11 bases at J, leaving 3 bases unmatched. Written as DNA, the CDR3 is TGTGCCAGCAGCGTAGGGGACAGGGAAACACCCCTCCACTTT. The encoded protein is CASSVGDRETPLHF.

The V call is TRBV9, the J call TRBJ2-2, with a tentative D call TRBD1 (6 bases). Trimming pared 3 bases from V and 4 bases from J, leaving 22 bases between. The germline V gene encodes CDR1 SGDLS and CDR2 YYNGEE. This CDR3 contains 18 residues. DNA of the CDR3: TGTGCCAGCAGCGCACCGCGACAGGCCTCAAGGCCCACCGGGGAGCTGTTTTTT. This codes for CASSAPRQASRPTGELFF.

This clone was seen just once. V and J are TRBV7-2 and TRBJ2-2, with 10 bases aligning to TRBD2. The germline V gene has CDR1 SGHTA and CDR2 FQGNSA. The J segment lost 4 bases and the V segment lost 4 bases, leaving 12 bases of the junction unmatched. CDR3 length equals 18 residues. Here the CDR3 DNA reads TGTGCCAGCAGCTCTCGGGCCCCTAGCGGGGGCCTCACCGGGGAGCTGTTTTTT. Encoded protein: CASSSRAPSGGLTGELFF.

The V and J genes are TRBV4-2 and TRBJ1-2; D remains unclear. Germline V gene lookup returns CDR1 LGHNA and CDR2 YNFKEQ. V lost 0 bases, J lost 0 bases, and 5 bases lay in between. This CDR3 spans 14 amino acids. In DNA form, the CDR3 reads TGTGCCAGCAGCCAAGAACAATCTAACTATGGCTACACCTTC. It codes for CASSQEQSNYGYTF.

This clone was seen once. The CDR3 nucleotides are TGTGCCAGCAGCTTAATGGGTCCGGGCACTGAAGCTTTCTTT. Translation gives CASSLMGPGTEAFF. The J gene is TRBJ1-1, the V gene TRBV7-2, with D unresolved. CDR3 length equals 14 residues. The germline CDR1 and CDR2 sequences are SGHTA and FQGNSA. V lost 2 bases and J lost 4, with 11 bases in between.

This clone was seen only once. This sequence joins TRBV7-3 and TRBJ2-3; D not certain. The V end was cut by 1 base, the J end by 6 bases, with 8 bases between. The germline V gene encodes CDR1 SGHTA and CDR2 FQGTGA. There are 13 residues in the CDR3. The CDR3 region is CASSLNPLDTQYF. The CDR3 nucleotides are TGTGCCAGCAGCTTAAATCCCCTCGATACGCAGTATTTT.